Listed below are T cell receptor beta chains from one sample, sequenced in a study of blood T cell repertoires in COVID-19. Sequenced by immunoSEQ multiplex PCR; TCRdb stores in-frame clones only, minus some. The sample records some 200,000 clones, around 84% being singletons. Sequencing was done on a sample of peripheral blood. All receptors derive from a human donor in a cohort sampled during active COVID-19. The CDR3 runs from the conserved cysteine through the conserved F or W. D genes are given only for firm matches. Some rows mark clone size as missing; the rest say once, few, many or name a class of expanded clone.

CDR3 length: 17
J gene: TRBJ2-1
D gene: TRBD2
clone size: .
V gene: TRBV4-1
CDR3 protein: CASSQDRGGARYNEQFF
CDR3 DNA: TGCGCCAGCAGCCAAGATCGGGGGGGAGCTCGCTACAATGAGCAGTTCTTC

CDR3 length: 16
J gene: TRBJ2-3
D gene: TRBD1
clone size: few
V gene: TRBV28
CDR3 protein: CASSPSRGRGTDTQYF
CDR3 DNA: TGTGCCAGCAGCCCTAGCAGGGGGCGAGGCACAGATACGCAGTATTTT

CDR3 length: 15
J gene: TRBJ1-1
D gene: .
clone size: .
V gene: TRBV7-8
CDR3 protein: CASSLAGGMNTEAFF
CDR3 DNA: TGTGCCAGCAGCTTAGCAGGCGGAATGAACACTGAAGCTTTCTTT

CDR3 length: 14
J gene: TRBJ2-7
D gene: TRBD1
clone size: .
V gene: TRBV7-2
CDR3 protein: CASSLDRGLYEQYF
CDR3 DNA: TGTGCCAGCAGCTTAGACAGGGGGCTCTACGAGCAGTACTTT

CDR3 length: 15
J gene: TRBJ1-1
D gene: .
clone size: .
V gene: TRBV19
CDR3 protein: CASSPPEGGYTEAFF
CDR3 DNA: TGTGCCAGTAGTCCGCCGGAGGGTGGGTACACTGAAGCTTTCTTT

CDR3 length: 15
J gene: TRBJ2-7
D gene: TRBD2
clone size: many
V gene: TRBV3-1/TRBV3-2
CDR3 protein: CASSLWGLAGVEQYF
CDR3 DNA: TGTGCCAGCAGCCTCTGGGGACTAGCGGGAGTTGAGCAGTACTTC

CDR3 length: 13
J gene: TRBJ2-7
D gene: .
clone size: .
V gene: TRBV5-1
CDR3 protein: CASSLSITYEQYF
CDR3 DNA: TGCGCCAGCAGCTTGAGCATCACCTACGAGCAGTACTTC

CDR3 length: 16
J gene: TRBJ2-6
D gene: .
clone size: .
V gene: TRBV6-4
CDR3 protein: CASSDSFRSGANVLTF
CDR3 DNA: TGTGCCAGCAGTGACTCTTTCCGTTCTGGGGCCAACGTCCTGACTTTC

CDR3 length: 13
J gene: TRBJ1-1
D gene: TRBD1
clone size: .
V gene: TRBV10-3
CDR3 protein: CAISERQGPEAFF
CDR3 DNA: TGTGCCATCAGTGAGAGACAGGGTCCTGAAGCTTTCTTT

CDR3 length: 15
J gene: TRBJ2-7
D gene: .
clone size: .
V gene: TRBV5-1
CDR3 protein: CASSFTGGGTYEQYF
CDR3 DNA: TGCGCCAGCAGCTTCACGGGGGGCGGGACCTACGAGCAGTACTTC

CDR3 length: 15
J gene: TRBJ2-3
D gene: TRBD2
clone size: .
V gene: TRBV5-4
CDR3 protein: CASSRGGPSTDTQYF
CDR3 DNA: TGTGCCAGCAGCCGGGGGGGACCGAGCACAGATACGCAGTATTTT

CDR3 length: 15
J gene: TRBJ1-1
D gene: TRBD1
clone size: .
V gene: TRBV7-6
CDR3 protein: CASSPWTGMNTEAFF
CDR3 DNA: TGTGCCAGCAGCCCTTGGACAGGGATGAACACTGAAGCTTTCTTT

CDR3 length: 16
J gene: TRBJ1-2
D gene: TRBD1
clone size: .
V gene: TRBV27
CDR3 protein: CASSLYPGQGSYGYTF
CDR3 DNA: TGTGCCAGCAGTCTCTATCCGGGACAGGGATCGTATGGCTACACCTTC

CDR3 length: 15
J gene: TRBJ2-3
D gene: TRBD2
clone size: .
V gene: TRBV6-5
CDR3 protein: CASSVAGSPTDTQYF
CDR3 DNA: TGTGCCAGCAGCGTAGCGGGATCGCCCACAGATACGCAGTATTTT

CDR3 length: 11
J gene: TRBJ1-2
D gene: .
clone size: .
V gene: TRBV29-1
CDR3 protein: CSVSGVYGYTF
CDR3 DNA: TGCAGCGTTTCGGGTGTCTATGGCTACACCTTC

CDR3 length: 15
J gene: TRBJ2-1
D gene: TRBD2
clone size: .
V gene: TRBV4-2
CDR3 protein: CASSFPGTSGGEQFF
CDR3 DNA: TGTGCCAGCAGCTTCCCGGGGACTAGCGGTGGTGAGCAGTTCTTC

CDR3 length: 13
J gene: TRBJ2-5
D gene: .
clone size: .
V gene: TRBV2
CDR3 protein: CASRDLDQETQYF
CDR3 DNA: TGTGCCAGCAGGGACTTAGACCAAGAGACCCAGTACTTC